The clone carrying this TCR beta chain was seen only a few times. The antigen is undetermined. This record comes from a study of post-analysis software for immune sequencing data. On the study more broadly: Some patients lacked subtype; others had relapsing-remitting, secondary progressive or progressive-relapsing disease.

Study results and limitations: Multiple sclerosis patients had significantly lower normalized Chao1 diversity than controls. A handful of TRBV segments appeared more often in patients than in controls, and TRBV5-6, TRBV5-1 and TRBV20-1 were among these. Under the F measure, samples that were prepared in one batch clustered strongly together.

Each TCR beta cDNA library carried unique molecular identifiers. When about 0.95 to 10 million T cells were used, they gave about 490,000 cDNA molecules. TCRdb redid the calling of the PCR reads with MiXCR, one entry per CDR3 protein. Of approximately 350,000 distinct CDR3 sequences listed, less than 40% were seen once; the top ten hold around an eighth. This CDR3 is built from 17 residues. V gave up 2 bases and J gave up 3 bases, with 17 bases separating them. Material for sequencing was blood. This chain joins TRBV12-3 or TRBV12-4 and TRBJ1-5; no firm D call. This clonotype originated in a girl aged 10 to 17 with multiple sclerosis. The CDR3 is CASSLIKGRTNNQPQHF. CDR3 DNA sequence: TGTGCCAGCAGTTTAATTAAGGGCAGGACGAACAATCAGCCCCAGCATTTT.